A selection of T cell receptor beta chains follows, all from one sample in a study of blood T cell repertoires in COVID-19. Clones were read by immunoSEQ multiplex PCR, and TCRdb kept only the in-frame ones, dropping some. The top ten clones hold 0.55% to 0.75% of a sample with roughly 400,000 clones, 80% to 95% of them seen once. The sequencing input was PBMCs or T cells enriched from blood (not recorded which). These receptors came from a young man who had recovered from COVID-19. CDR3s include the opening cysteine and the closing phenylalanine or tryptophan. D genes are given only for firm matches. Size values are once, few and many counts, or a class for expanded clones, and some rows have none.

once	TRBV9	TRBJ1-1	.	TGTGCCAGCAGCGTTACAGGGAAGACTGAAGCTTTCTTT	CASSVTGKTEAFF
.	TRBV7-9	TRBJ1-6	TRBD1	TGTGCCAGCCGAGGACAGGCTTATAATTCACCCCTCCACTTT	CASRGQAYNSPLHF
.	TRBV3-1/TRBV3-2	TRBJ2-7	.	TGTGCCAGCAGCCAAGGGAGCGGGCCTTTCTACGAGCAGTACTTC	CASSQGSGPFYEQYF
.	TRBV15	TRBJ1-5	TRBD1	TGTGCCACCAGCGGACAGGACAATCAGCCCCAGCATTTT	CATSGQDNQPQHF
.	TRBV11-3	TRBJ2-7	.	TGTGCCAGCAGCTTAGGCGACTACGAGCAGTACTTC	CASSLGDYEQYF
.	TRBV28	TRBJ1-4	TRBD1	TGTGCCGTATCCAAAACAGGGGGCGGCAATGAAAAACTGTTTTTT	CAVSKTGGGNEKLFF
.	TRBV11-2	TRBJ2-1	TRBD2	TGTGCCAGCAGCGGGGTGTGGGTAGCGGGAGAAAATGAGCAGTTCTTC	CASSGVWVAGENEQFF
once	TRBV24-1	TRBJ1-5	.	TGTGCCACCGCCACCACCGAGGGGGGGGATCAGCCCCAGCATTTT	CATATTEGGDQPQHF
.	TRBV12-3/TRBV12-4	TRBJ1-3	.	TGTGCCAGCAAACTAAACTCTGGAAACACCATATATTTT	CASKLNSGNTIYF
.	TRBV28	TRBJ2-7	TRBD2	TGTGCCAGCAATTCGGGACTAGTAGCCTCCTACGAGCAGTACTTC	CASNSGLVASYEQYF
.	TRBV3-1/TRBV3-2	TRBJ1-3	.	TGTGCCAGCAGCCCTCTCCTTCCCACAGACTCTGGAAACACCATATATTTT	CASSPLLPTDSGNTIYF
once	TRBV3-1/TRBV3-2	TRBJ1-1	.	TGTGCCAGCAGCCAGCATCAGGTCACTGAAGCTTTCTTT	CASSQHQVTEAFF
.	TRBV9	TRBJ1-1	.	TGTGCCAGCAGCGTCACGGGGGGCACTGAAGCTTTCTTT	CASSVTGGTEAFF
.	TRBV4-1	TRBJ2-7	TRBD2	TGCGCCAGCAGGCTAACTAGCGACGCTTTCTACGAGCAGTACTTC	CASRLTSDAFYEQYF
.	TRBV5-1	TRBJ1-5	.	TGCGCCAGCAGCCCCGGGATGAATAGCAATCAGCCCCAGCATTTT	CASSPGMNSNQPQHF
.	TRBV27	TRBJ1-5	TRBD1	TGTGCCAGCAGCCTACAGGGGAGCGGTCAGCCCCAGCATTTT	CASSLQGSGQPQHF
.	TRBV6-5	TRBJ2-2	TRBD1	TGTGCCAGCAGTTTGGACAGGGGAGACACCGGGGAGCTGTTTTTT	CASSLDRGDTGELFF
.	TRBV7-9	TRBJ2-2	TRBD1	TGTGCCAGCAGCTCGGGACAGACGAACACCGGGGAGCTGTTTTTT	CASSSGQTNTGELFF
.	TRBV10-3	TRBJ1-2	.	TGTGCCATCAGCCGGGACAATGTCTATGGCTACACCTTC	CAISRDNVYGYTF
.	TRBV11-3	TRBJ1-6	.	TGTGCCAGCAGGGGCAGGTATAATTCACCCCTCCACTTT	CASRGRYNSPLHF